The 24 T cell receptor beta chains listed next were all sequenced from one sample in a study of regulatory T cells in long-lasting Graves disease. The time point here: persistent/refractory GD, antithyroid drugs over 5 years with positive TRAb. Extracted PBMC RNA gave rise to the TCR library. CDR3 regions were amplified by Arm-PCR using iRepertoire HTBI primers to build TCR beta libraries. Via MiXCR, TCRdb re-called the multiplex PCR reads, giving one row per CDR3 protein. The repertoire holds 500,000 to 800,000 distinct CDR3 sequences, with 25% to 30% as singletons. The starting material was peripheral blood mononuclear cells (PBMCs), obtained when the disease was refractory, from a patient treated with antithyroid drugs. The source is a female donor with Graves disease.

This chain links TRBV6-5 with TRBJ2-7; possible D gene TRBD1, 6 bases. V shed 4 bases and J shed 2 bases, with 21 bases lying between them. Germline CDR1 MNHEY, CDR2 SVGAGI. The CDR3 consists of 17 residues. The CDR3 loop is CASSCKVWASGAYEQYF. CDR3 in DNA: TGTGCCAGCAGTTGCAAAGTTTGGGCCTCAGGGGCCTACGAGCAGTACTTC.

The V and J genes are TRBV18 and TRBJ1-6, with TRBD1 identical over 7 bases. Unmatched junction bases numbered 7, after V lost 6 bases and J lost 5 bases. Per germline, CDR1 KGHSH and CDR2 LQKENI. The CDR3 extends over 15 amino acids. CDR3: CASSRQGVDNSPLHF. The CDR3 DNA reads TGTGCCAGCTCCCGACAGGGAGTCGATAATTCACCCCTCCACTTT.

CDR3 coding DNA: TGCAGTGCTAGGGACCTACAGGGCTTAGACTATGGCTACACCTTC. It specifies CSARDLQGLDYGYTF. The chain combines TRBV20-1 with TRBJ1-2, with a weak D call TRBD1 (6 bases). Trimming stripped 3 bases from V and 3 bases from J, with 17 bases between. This CDR3 has 15 residues. CDR1 and CDR2 from the germline V gene are DFQATT and SNEGSKA (reference sequence).

As for this clonotype: Compared with germline, one end of the junction differs, possibly owing to a read error. The J gene is TRBJ2-7, the V gene TRBV20-1; D possibly corresponds to TRBD2 (5 bases). The length of the CDR3 is 13 residues. CDR1 and CDR2 from the germline V gene are DFQATT and SNEGSKA (reference sequence). CDR3 amino acids: CSAGDYREGEQYF. The CDR3 DNA is TGCAGTGCTGGAGACTACCGGGAAGGCGAGCAGTACTTC.

This clonotype was seen a few times. V is TRBV7-9 and J is TRBJ2-5; TRBD1 agrees at 7 bases. The CDR3 consists of 15 residues. J was trimmed by 2 bases and V by 4 bases; bases with no gene match: 7. The germline V gene has CDR1 SEHNR and CDR2 FQNEAQ (reference sequence). The CDR3 spells CASSSSGTAQETQYF. CDR3 DNA: TGTGCCAGCAGCTCGTCCGGGACAGCACAAGAGACCCAGTACTTC.

Of note for this clonotype: The CDR3 carries no conserved terminal phenylalanine or tryptophan, so it likely arises from a read error. The chain links TRBV19 to TRBJ1-5; D is undetermined. This CDR3 comprises 13 residues. Germline values: CDR1 LNHDA, CDR2 SQIVND (reference sequence). The V end was cut by 6 bases, the J end by 2 bases, with 8 bases between. This CDR3 is CASSSSGNQPQHS. Written as DNA, the CDR3 is TGTGCCAGTAGCTCCTCGGGCAATCAGCCCCAGCATTCT.

The J gene is TRBJ2-7, the V gene TRBV4-1; D is perhaps TRBD1 (5 bases). V lost 0 bases and J lost 4, with 13 bases in between. CDR3 length: 15 amino acids. The germline gives CDR1 MGHRA, CDR2 YSYEKL. CDR3 sequence (DNA): TGCGCCAGCAGCCAAGATGAAGACAGATATTACGAGCAGTACTTC. It specifies CASSQDEDRYYEQYF.

This sequence joins TRBV10-3 and TRBJ2-7; D gene unclear. Germline V gives CDR1 ENHRY, CDR2 SYGVKD. This CDR3 has 12 amino acids. The ends were cut back, 7 bases at V and 2 bases at J, with 9 bases in the middle. As DNA, the CDR3 is TGTGCCATCACATCCCCCGCCTACGAGCAGTACTTC. It translates to CAITSPAYEQYF.

This clonotype was counted at least ten times. CDR3 coding DNA: TGTGCCAGCAGTACCGGGACCCCTCGGGGTAATGAAAAACTGTTTTTT. Its translation: CASSTGTPRGNEKLFF. V is TRBV2 and J is TRBJ1-4; TRBD1 is a possible D gene (5 bases). This CDR3 region has 16 residues. Germline loops: CDR1 SNHLY, CDR2 FYNNEI. V was cut by 5 bases and J by 4 bases, with 17 bases left in between.

This clonotype was observed a few times. J is TRBJ1-3 and V is TRBV6-1; D gene ambiguous. V gave up 8 bases and J gave up 4 bases, with 24 bases separating them. Germline loops: CDR1 MNHNS, CDR2 SASEGT. CDR3 length: 17 residues. The CDR3 loop is CASHKLGVLGKGNTIYF. DNA for the CDR3: TGTGCCAGCCATAAACTCGGGGTCCTCGGGAAAGGAAACACCATATATTTT.

This clonotype has a handful of counts. The CDR3 DNA is TGTGCCAGCGGTAGGGGGCCCACTGAAGCTTTCTTT. It codes for CASGRGPTEAFF. V is TRBV7-3 and J is TRBJ1-1, with 7 bases lining up with TRBD1. Germline values: CDR1 SGHTA, CDR2 FQGTGA. V lost 8 bases, J lost 4 bases, and 4 bases stayed unmatched. The CDR3 length is 12 residues.

A remark on this clonotype: This is likely a read error, given that the CDR3 carries no conserved phenylalanine or tryptophan at its end. The chain couples TRBV6-2 or TRBV6-3 to TRBJ1-1; 7 bases are a match to TRBD1. V lost 6 bases, J lost 3 bases, and 10 bases stayed unmatched. The germline gives CDR1 MNHEY, CDR2 SVGEGT. CDR3 length: 15 amino acids. CDR3 region: CASRRQGTWDTEAFS. CDR3 nucleotide sequence: TGTGCCAGCAGGCGACAGGGAACGTGGGACACTGAAGCTTTCTCT.

This clonotype was counted at least ten times. The chain carries TRBV12-3 or TRBV12-4 and TRBJ1-1; D is perhaps TRBD1 (5 bases). This CDR3 has 15 residues. V lost 3 bases, J lost 4 bases, and 15 bases lay in between. The CDR3 DNA reads TGTGCCAGCAGTTTTTCTGGGGCGCCGGCCACTGAAGCTTTCTTT. It codes for CASSFSGAPATEAFF.

With regard to this clonotype: Given a much more abundant clone one base away, this may be a read error. This chain connects TRBV6-2 or TRBV6-3 to TRBJ1-1; D is unresolved. The CDR3 spans 15 residues. Trimming took 4 bases from V and 0 from J, leaving 12 bases between them. Germline CDR1 is MNHEY and CDR2 is SVGEGT. CDR3 DNA: TGTGCCAGCAGTTCCTTCAGGAGTATGAACACTGAAGCTTTCTTT. Translation: CASSSFRSMNTEAFF.

V gene TRBV9 combines with J gene TRBJ2-2, with D possibly being TRBD1 (5 bases). The CDR3 covers 16 residues. V was clipped by 0 bases and J by 4 bases, with 13 bases between them. Germline CDR1 and CDR2: SGDLS and YYNGEE. The CDR3 bases are TGTGCCAGCAGCGTAGCGGCAGGGTGGGCCACCGGGGAGCTGTTTTTT. Translation gives CASSVAAGWATGELFF.

V usage is TRBV11-2 and J usage is TRBJ1-1, with D unresolved. The V gene lost 5 bases and the J gene lost 5 bases, with 21 bases spanning the gap. Germline V gene sequence: CDR1 SGHAT, CDR2 FQNNGV. The CDR3 loop spans 16 amino acids. CDR3 sequence: CASSPWVGSSNTEAFF. CDR3 bases: TGTGCCAGCAGCCCATGGGTTGGGAGTAGTAATACTGAAGCTTTCTTT.

V gene TRBV7-9 combines with J gene TRBJ2-2; maybe TRBD2 (6 bases). The germline CDR1 and CDR2 sequences are SEHNR and FQNEAQ (reference sequence). The CDR3 extends over 16 amino acids. V lost 0 bases and J 7 bases, leaving 15 bases between the germline ends. CDR3 loop: CASSLAQLGGVGELFF. The CDR3 nucleotides are TGTGCCAGCAGCTTAGCGCAGCTGGGAGGCGTCGGGGAGCTGTTTTTT.

This clonotype was picked up a small number of times. The chain combines TRBV6-5 with TRBJ1-5, with D perhaps TRBD1 (5 bases). CDR1 MNHEY and CDR2 SVGAGI come from the germline V gene. V lost 4 bases and J 2 bases, leaving 15 bases between the germline ends. The CDR3 totals 16 residues. In DNA, the CDR3 is TGTGCCAGCAGTTCCCCCCTGGGGGTTGGCAATCAGCCCCAGCATTTT. This encodes CASSSPLGVGNQPQHF.

V and J are TRBV12-5 and TRBJ2-7, with 12 bases identical to TRBD2. CDR1 is LGHNT, CDR2 FRNRAP, per germline. The CDR3 length is 18 residues. After removal of 0 bases from V and 3 bases from J, the junction contained 9 bases not matched to a gene. The CDR3 reads CASGLVPSLLAGGYEQYF. The CDR3 nucleotides are TGTGCTAGTGGTTTGGTACCCTCTCTACTAGCGGGAGGCTACGAGCAGTACTTC.

The chain has TRBV5-1 and TRBJ1-1; 7 bases map to TRBD1. Looked up from germline, CDR1 is SGHRS and CDR2 is YFSETQ. The trim removed 3 bases at V and 0 bases at J, leaving 8 bases unmatched. The CDR3 covers 16 residues. The DNA for the CDR3 is TGCGCCAGCAGCTGGGACTTGACAGGGTTGAACACTGAAGCTTTCTTT. This translates into CASSWDLTGLNTEAFF.

This chain links TRBV5-1 with TRBJ1-2; 9 nucleotides line up with TRBD1. The CDR3 is made up of 14 amino acids. Germline V gene sequence: CDR1 SGHRS, CDR2 YFSETQ. V lost 1 base, J lost 4 bases, and 2 bases stayed unmatched. As DNA, the CDR3 is TGCGCCAGCAGCTTGTCGGACAGGGGCTATGGCTACACCTTC. Protein: CASSLSDRGYGYTF.

The chain carries TRBV6-2 or TRBV6-3 and TRBJ2-7; 12 nucleotides line up with TRBD2. CDR3 length: 17 residues. With V trimmed by 5 bases and J by 4 bases, 12 bases remained unmatched. Germline loops: CDR1 MNHEY, CDR2 SVGEGT. CDR3 sequence: CASSEDPRTSGAYEQYF. The CDR3 DNA reads as TGTGCCAGCAGTGAAGATCCCCGGACTAGCGGGGCTTACGAGCAGTACTTC.

This clonotype came up a few times. The V call is TRBV24-1, the J call TRBJ1-4; D gene uncertain. CDR1 is KGHDR, CDR2 SFDVKD, per germline. Trimming removed 3 bases from V and 8 bases from J, with 6 bases in between. The CDR3 totals 12 residues. The CDR3 coding sequence is TGTGCCACCAGTGATGTAGGGGAAAAACTGTTTTTT. Amino acids: CATSDVGEKLFF.

Of note for this clonotype: No DNA is shown, since the ends of the CDR3 on it are uncertain; the CDR3 is the one TCRdb lists. V usage is TRBV6-2 or TRBV6-3 and J usage is TRBJ1-5; the table assigns TRBD1, which was not confirmed against the DNA. The CDR3 has 16 residues if both end residues are counted. Germline V gives CDR1 MNHEY, CDR2 SVGEGT. CDR3 amino acids: CASSSSTGLANQPQHF.